The present T cell receptor beta chain was sequenced within a study of blood T cell repertoires in COVID-19 (TCRdb year 2020). For context, the study as a whole: The collaborator samples originated in the United States, Italy and Spain and spanned the acute and convalescent phases of COVID-19. The repertoires were released in a freely available public database intended as a resource for research on the immune response to SARS-CoV-2. The prospective study material was composed of cDNA or gDNA derived from T cells, B-cell-depleted T cells, or PBMCs. The samples were drawn from two sources: the first 160 participants of the ongoing ImmuneRACE study, and fewer than 1,500 subjects contributed by 6 global collaborators. Subjects who had been exposed to COVID-19, were actively infected with it, or had recovered from it provided the deeply sampled blood TCRbeta repertoires that made up the dataset. Sample metadata almost always included a de-identified subject ID, COVID-19 status, age in years and sex. Where available, HLA class I and class II types were taken from metadata supplied by the sample provider and were not determined by assay-based typing.

The full study reports these points: How much clinical and demographic metadata was included differed by source and by participant, and the metadata was provided uncurated.

The immunoSEQ Assay, a bias-controlled multiplex PCR, was used to amplify TCRbeta CDR3 regions from genomic DNA. As for how the authors treated the data: Nucleated cell counts per sample were estimated from amplification of reference gene primers within the assay. To quantify the absolute abundance of each unique TCRbeta CDR3 rearrangement, sequence reads were collapsed and filtered. Productive Simpson clonality was computed per sample as the square root of Simpson's diversity index over productive rearrangements. TCRdb retrieved this table from immuneACCESS and kept in-frame rearrangements only. Not all clones are present; in checked studies, unresolved V genes account for under half, and no reason is known for the remainder. That table gives V, J and clone size, and the DNA gave D and trimming. The sample table lists around 5,500 clones, roughly nine tenths of them with a count of one. Together, the top ten hold 15% to 20% of the sample.

With regard to this clone: The clone's antigen remains unknown. No base-level quality is on record; no much larger clone is a single base apart.

Taken from cysteine to phenylalanine, the CDR3 has 13 residues. Kept here is only the CDR3 DNA, which spans 39 bases and is read in frame from base 1. V was cut back by 5 bases and J by 8 bases, leaving a gap of 15 bases between them. In the germline V gene (reference sequence), CDR1 corresponds to SEHNR and CDR2 to FQNEAQ. Whole blood was collected in K2EDTA tubes by collaborating institutions according to the institutions' own protocols. For TCRbeta analysis, collaborators shipped samples in one of three forms: frozen whole blood, isolated PBMCs, or DNA extracted from either of those sample types.

Sequencing used peripheral blood. The clonotype originates from a human donor in a cohort sampled during active COVID-19. The chain is made from TRBV7-9 and TRBJ1-1; TRBD1 is a weak D gene call, 5 bases matching. The CDR3 here reads CASSPRQGAEAFF. The sequenced DNA: TGTGCCAGCAGCCCAAGGCAGGGTGCCGAAGCTTTCTTT.